This is a list of T cell receptor beta chains from one sample in a study of blood T cell repertoires in COVID-19. Sequencing was performed with immunoSEQ multiplex PCR; in TCRdb, only in-frame clones are kept and a portion is missing. The sample consists of roughly 160,000 clones, less than 85% of them appearing once. Source material: peripheral blood. The receptors stem from a woman aged 55-69 years with COVID-19, enrolled during active disease. Both conserved end residues are part of each CDR3. Each record gives: CDR3 protein, CDR3 DNA, V gene, J gene, clone size, D gene. D genes are given only for firm matches. Only some rows state a clone size, as once, few, many or a class for expanded clones.

CDR3aa: CASSIGEGASTDTQYF; CDR3nt: TGTGCCAGTAGTATTGGGGAGGGAGCTTCCACAGATACGCAGTATTTT; v_gene: TRBV19; j_gene: TRBJ2-3; abundance: NA; d_gene: TRBD2
CDR3aa: CATQGTHGEKLFF; CDR3nt: TGCGCCACCCAGGGTACCCATGGGGAAAAACTGTTTTTT; v_gene: TRBV23-1; j_gene: TRBJ1-4; abundance: NA; d_gene: NA
CDR3aa: CASSLIRQGGDTQYF; CDR3nt: TGTGCCAGCAGCTTAATAAGGCAGGGAGGAGATACGCAGTATTTT; v_gene: TRBV7-8; j_gene: TRBJ2-3; abundance: NA; d_gene: NA
CDR3aa: CASSQSGRDGNEQFF; CDR3nt: TGTGCCAGCAGCCAGAGCGGGAGGGATGGAAATGAGCAGTTCTTC; v_gene: TRBV3-1/TRBV3-2; j_gene: TRBJ2-1; abundance: NA; d_gene: TRBD2
CDR3aa: CASSLPRGRDTQYF; CDR3nt: TGCGCCAGCAGCTTGCCAAGGGGAAGGGATACGCAGTATTTT; v_gene: TRBV5-1; j_gene: TRBJ2-3; abundance: NA; d_gene: NA
CDR3aa: CASSANRGRYGYTF; CDR3nt: TGTGCCAGCAGCGCGAACAGGGGACGGTATGGCTACACCTTC; v_gene: TRBV21-1; j_gene: TRBJ1-2; abundance: NA; d_gene: NA
CDR3aa: CASSLLLAGVGYEQYF; CDR3nt: TGTGCCAGCAGCTTGTTACTAGCGGGAGTTGGTTACGAGCAGTACTTC; v_gene: TRBV5-5; j_gene: TRBJ2-7; abundance: few; d_gene: TRBD2
CDR3aa: CASSPGQVYNSPLHF; CDR3nt: TGTGCCAGCTCACCTGGACAGGTCTATAATTCACCCCTCCACTTT; v_gene: TRBV18; j_gene: TRBJ1-6; abundance: NA; d_gene: TRBD1
CDR3aa: CASSRAGTTSYEQYF; CDR3nt: TGTGCCAGCAGCAGAGCCGGGACAACCTCCTACGAGCAGTACTTC; v_gene: TRBV5-4; j_gene: TRBJ2-7; abundance: NA; d_gene: NA
CDR3aa: CASSKQGFSQPQHF; CDR3nt: TGTGCCAGCAGTAAACAGGGATTCTCGCAGCCCCAGCATTTT; v_gene: TRBV6-5; j_gene: TRBJ1-5; abundance: NA; d_gene: NA
CDR3aa: CASSYSRQGAGETQYF; CDR3nt: TGTGCCAGCAGTTACTCGCGGCAGGGGGCGGGAGAGACCCAGTACTTC; v_gene: TRBV6-5; j_gene: TRBJ2-5; abundance: NA; d_gene: TRBD1
CDR3aa: CASSRDTGTDTQYF; CDR3nt: TGCGCCAGCAGCCGAGACACGGGCACAGATACGCAGTATTTT; v_gene: TRBV4-3; j_gene: TRBJ2-3; abundance: NA; d_gene: NA
CDR3aa: CASSYLGQGGAFF; CDR3nt: TGTGCCAGCAGCTACCTCGGACAGGGCGGTGCTTTCTTT; v_gene: TRBV7-2; j_gene: TRBJ1-1; abundance: few; d_gene: TRBD1
CDR3aa: CASSLVETGLGGYTF; CDR3nt: TGTGCCAGCAGTTTGGTGGAAACAGGGCTGGGAGGCTACACCTTC; v_gene: TRBV28; j_gene: TRBJ1-2; abundance: many; d_gene: NA
CDR3aa: CAWSSKTSGRYEQYF; CDR3nt: TGTGCCTGGAGTAGTAAGACTAGCGGGAGGTACGAGCAGTACTTC; v_gene: TRBV30; j_gene: TRBJ2-7; abundance: NA; d_gene: TRBD2
CDR3aa: CASTLDSTGNTIYF; CDR3nt: TGTGCCAGCACCCTCGACAGTACTGGAAACACCATATATTTT; v_gene: TRBV6-5; j_gene: TRBJ1-3; abundance: once; d_gene: NA
CDR3aa: CASSIETGKSTDTQYF; CDR3nt: TGTGCCAGTAGTATTGAGACCGGGAAGAGCACAGATACGCAGTATTTT; v_gene: TRBV19; j_gene: TRBJ2-3; abundance: NA; d_gene: NA
CDR3aa: CASSSGLQLFF; CDR3nt: TGTGCCAGCAGTTCAGGGTTGCAACTGTTTTTT; v_gene: TRBV6-5; j_gene: TRBJ1-4; abundance: once; d_gene: NA
CDR3aa: CASSMTGGNYGYTF; CDR3nt: TGCGCCAGCAGCATGACAGGGGGCAACTATGGCTACACCTTC; v_gene: TRBV5-1; j_gene: TRBJ1-2; abundance: NA; d_gene: TRBD1
CDR3aa: CASSVGGGGNSPLHF; CDR3nt: TGTGCCAGCAGTGTCGGTGGCGGAGGTAATTCACCCCTCCACTTT; v_gene: TRBV2; j_gene: TRBJ1-6; abundance: NA; d_gene: NA
CDR3aa: CASSLEAATNEKLFF; CDR3nt: TGTGCCAGCAGCTTAGAGGCTGCAACTAATGAAAAACTGTTTTTT; v_gene: TRBV11-2; j_gene: TRBJ1-4; abundance: NA; d_gene: NA
CDR3aa: CASSPLIRDRSYEQYF; CDR3nt: TGTGCCAGCAGTCCACTCATACGGGACAGGTCCTACGAGCAGTACTTC; v_gene: TRBV27; j_gene: TRBJ2-7; abundance: NA; d_gene: TRBD1
CDR3aa: CASSQVNLGVNSPLHF; CDR3nt: TGCGCCAGCAGCCAAGTGAATTTAGGAGTAAATTCACCCCTCCACTTT; v_gene: TRBV4-1; j_gene: TRBJ1-6; abundance: NA; d_gene: NA
CDR3aa: CASSATVLETQYF; CDR3nt: TGTGCCAGTAGTGCGACAGTTTTAGAGACCCAGTACTTC; v_gene: TRBV19; j_gene: TRBJ2-5; abundance: NA; d_gene: NA
CDR3aa: CASSLIPPATEAFF; CDR3nt: TGTGCCAGCAGCCTAATTCCCCCCGCCACTGAAGCTTTCTTT; v_gene: TRBV7-9; j_gene: TRBJ1-1; abundance: NA; d_gene: NA
CDR3aa: CASSPGQGEAFF; CDR3nt: TGTGCCAGCTCACCCGGACAGGGTGAAGCTTTCTTT; v_gene: TRBV18; j_gene: TRBJ1-1; abundance: NA; d_gene: TRBD1
CDR3aa: CASEPTSQGGPQYF; CDR3nt: TGTGCCAGCGAACCGACTAGCCAAGGAGGGCCCCAGTACTTC; v_gene: TRBV19; j_gene: TRBJ2-5; abundance: NA; d_gene: TRBD2
CDR3aa: CASRGTAYNEQFF; CDR3nt: TGTGCCAGCAGGGGGACAGCTTACAATGAGCAGTTCTTC; v_gene: TRBV2; j_gene: TRBJ2-1; abundance: NA; d_gene: TRBD1
CDR3aa: CATTNHGSGRAYEQYF; CDR3nt: TGTGCCACCACGAACCATGGGAGCGGGAGGGCCTACGAGCAGTACTTC; v_gene: TRBV6-6; j_gene: TRBJ2-7; abundance: NA; d_gene: TRBD2
CDR3aa: CASSSWSGTSGETQYF; CDR3nt: TGTGCCAGTAGTAGCTGGTCCGGGACTAGCGGGGAGACCCAGTACTTC; v_gene: TRBV19; j_gene: TRBJ2-5; abundance: NA; d_gene: TRBD2
CDR3aa: CASGNREKGTEAFF; CDR3nt: TGTGCCAGCGGTAACAGGGAAAAGGGCACTGAAGCTTTCTTT; v_gene: TRBV25-1; j_gene: TRBJ1-1; abundance: NA; d_gene: NA
CDR3aa: CASSPPASGDRETQYF; CDR3nt: TGTGCCAGCTCACCCCCGGCTAGCGGGGACCGGGAGACCCAGTACTTC; v_gene: TRBV18; j_gene: TRBJ2-5; abundance: NA; d_gene: TRBD2
CDR3aa: CASGAGGPNEQFF; CDR3nt: TGTGCCAGCGGAGCGGGAGGACCGAATGAGCAGTTCTTC; v_gene: TRBV7-3; j_gene: TRBJ2-1; abundance: NA; d_gene: TRBD2
CDR3aa: CASSSLISGAFF; CDR3nt: TGTGCCAGCAGCTCCTTGATCTCGGGAGCTTTCTTT; v_gene: TRBV5-6; j_gene: TRBJ1-1; abundance: few; d_gene: NA
CDR3aa: CASSQDLDREQFF; CDR3nt: TGTGCCAGCAGCCAGGATCTAGATCGTGAGCAGTTCTTC; v_gene: TRBV4-2; j_gene: TRBJ2-1; abundance: NA; d_gene: NA
CDR3aa: CASSLSTGSDSPLHF; CDR3nt: TGTGCCAGCAGCTTGAGTACAGGGTCGGATTCACCCCTCCACTTT; v_gene: TRBV11-2; j_gene: TRBJ1-6; abundance: NA; d_gene: NA
CDR3aa: CASSQEGMAGFEKLFF; CDR3nt: TGTGCCAGCAGCCAAGAGGGTATGGCAGGGTTTGAAAAACTGTTTTTT; v_gene: TRBV3-1/TRBV3-2; j_gene: TRBJ1-4; abundance: NA; d_gene: NA
CDR3aa: CASSLGAGLNTGELFF; CDR3nt: TGTGCCAGCAGCTTAGGAGCAGGGTTGAACACCGGGGAGCTGTTTTTT; v_gene: TRBV7-3; j_gene: TRBJ2-2; abundance: NA; d_gene: NA
CDR3aa: CASSDSPLRGSGNTIYF; CDR3nt: TGTGCCAGCAGTGACTCACCTCTCAGGGGCTCTGGAAACACCATATATTTT; v_gene: TRBV6-4; j_gene: TRBJ1-3; abundance: NA; d_gene: NA
CDR3aa: CASSEAWGQGNQPQHF; CDR3nt: TGTGCCAGCAGTGAAGCATGGGGACAGGGCAATCAGCCCCAGCATTTT; v_gene: TRBV6-1; j_gene: TRBJ1-5; abundance: few; d_gene: TRBD1
CDR3aa: CASSSDSVRTPLHF; CDR3nt: TGTGCCAGCAGCTCGGACAGTGTCAGGACACCCCTCCACTTT; v_gene: TRBV7-2; j_gene: TRBJ1-6; abundance: NA; d_gene: NA
CDR3aa: CASSEGGGYMNTEAFF; CDR3nt: TGTGCCAGCAGTGAAGGGGGGGGATACATGAACACTGAAGCTTTCTTT; v_gene: TRBV6-1; j_gene: TRBJ1-1; abundance: NA; d_gene: NA